The text below deals with one T cell receptor (beta chain). What this receptor recognizes is not known. One base away there is no much larger clone; base qualities are not given. This sample stems from a study of immune cell composition in non-small cell lung cancer (dated by TCRdb to the late 2010s). At the level of the whole study: To assign histologic subtype, which was mostly lung adenocarcinoma or squamous cell carcinoma, H&E was combined with p63, CK5, Napsin A and TTF-1 immunohistochemistry. TCR-beta sequencing (Adaptive Biotechnologies) was performed on approximately 35 paired NSCLC tumour and non-adjacent lung specimens plus 26 tumour-only specimens. Supplementary cohort #1, 10 lung adenocarcinoma cases, had paired tumour/lung TCR-beta sequencing and TIL populations generated to assess tumour reactivity. Four tumour specimens that had TCR-beta data belonged to rare histological subtypes and were left out of the subtype comparisons. Summary of the overall study and its limitations: Nearly half of NSCLC cases had tumour-associated clones >0.5%, with about 80% of squamous carcinomas showing such clones compared with approximately 30% of adenocarcinomas. In ten to eleven adenocarcinoma cases, a strong correlation was found between maximal tumour-associated clone frequency and TIL tumour reactivity, whereas no such correlation was found between overall clonality and TIL tumour reactivity. No significant correlation was found between tumour TCR-beta clonality and smoking pack-years. The reactivity cohort was only 10 cases, and tumour-reactive clones were not shown to share sequences with the dominant in vivo tumour-associated clones.

CDR3 length: 15 amino acids, cysteine to phenylalanine. Only the CDR3 region is kept as DNA, spanning 45 bases read in frame from base 1. Trimming at the junction amounts to 4 bases on V and 9 bases on J, and the germline ends lie 23 bases apart. CDR1 and CDR2 are drawn from the germline V gene (reference sequence): SGHNT, YYREEE. Normal lung samples came from the same patient and consisted of non-adjacent lung tissue collected as far from the tumour as possible, at a distance of at least 3 cm. Genomic DNA was isolated with the QIAamp DNA kit from frozen aliquots of single-cell suspensions that had not been sorted. Tissues arrived within 2 hours after resection and were immediately processed into single-cell suspensions. Tissue was broken up mechanically, digested enzymatically with DNase I, collagenase I and hyaluronidase for 30 to 35 minutes at 37 degrees C, and then filtered and RBC-lysed. A two-step multiplex PCR amplified TCR-beta CDR3 regions from genomic DNA, and the second step of the PCR added Illumina-compatible adaptors. TCR-beta immunosequencing was carried out on an Illumina platform through the commercial immunoSEQ service. As for the authors' bioinformatics: Two measures summarised the repertoires: productive clonality, and Top 10 Clones, meaning the percentage of T-cell templates coming from the ten most frequent sequences. Values of productive clonality ranged from 0 to 1, with a monoclonal population indicated by a value of 1. Using log10 scatter plots, tumour-associated clones were identified as sequences that made up at least 0.1% of tumour T-cell templates yet were absent from the matched non-adjacent lung. Analyses were done in GraphPad Prism7 and R, with Student's t-tests for two-group comparisons, ANOVA for stages, and linear regression for relationships. In TCRdb, the immuneACCESS table is reduced to in-frame sequences with V and J assigned. These tables do not hold every clone; where another copy was compared, an unresolved V gene accounts for under half, and the others remain unexplained. D and trimming come from the DNA, and the V and J calls and clone size come from that table. The table for this sample lists roughly 15,000 clones; over 65% of them were counted only once. Over 9% of the sample rests with the top ten.

The sample was also linked to a second study, of CD4 T cells in lung cancer. As noted in the second study: In the study, blood T cells of NSCLC patients were screened for responses to candidate mutation-encoded neoepitopes, and neoantigen-specific CD4+ T-cell clones and TCRs were isolated. Several patients undergoing curative-intent resections for stage I-III non-small cell lung cancer provided the tumor and non-adjacent lung tissue. The patients who underwent resection had lung adenocarcinoma or squamous cell carcinoma, were aged 60 to 69 when blood was donated, and were mostly former smokers. Before blood donation, treatments including platinum chemotherapy had been received by the patients, and nivolumab or pembrolizumab had been received by some of the patients. Rather than memory responses to the cancer, some blood-derived responses might reflect cross-reactivity or in vitro priming of naive T cells. The frequency of neoantigen-specific clonotypes in tumor resections, non-adjacent lung and cultured T-cell products was tracked by TCRB deep sequencing. TCRB sequence data were analyzed with the kit provider's software, and tumor enrichment of clonotype templates was tested with Fisher's exact test.

The sequencing input was non-adjacent lung tissue. The chain couples TRBV5-4 to TRBJ2-7; TRBD2 is possibly the D segment (7 matching bases). This clonotype was sampled from a human donor with non-small cell lung cancer. The CDR3 loop reads CASSLSRGAAIGQYF. The bases are TGTGCCAGCAGCCTATCCCGGGGGGCCGCGATTGGGCAGTACTTC.